This paragraph reports one T cell receptor (beta chain). Its binding antigen is unknown. No base quality values were provided; no much bigger clone lies one nucleotide off. These data belong to a study of CD8+ T cells in alopecia areata (dated by TCRdb to 2017 to 2018). Turning to the overall study: Treated patients were enrolled in an open-label pilot trial of oral tofacitinib, 5 to 10 mg twice daily, for moderate-to-severe alopecia areata. Patients received tofacitinib for 6 to 18 months and were then followed off drug for 6 months to check for delayed response and recurrence. In treated patients, disease severity was measured using the SALT score, which gives the percentage of scalp surface area affected. The study used high-throughput TCRbeta sequencing to examine T cell clonal expansion in alopecia areata, in both the C3H/HeJ mouse model and human patients. On the human side, TCRbeta sequencing was run on scalp tissue and on sorted CD4+ and CD8+ peripheral blood T cells from healthy controls and from alopecia areata patients with either patchy or totalis/universalis disease. Patients on tofacitinib were biopsied at baseline and after 4 and 24 weeks of treatment, and several of the patients also had a later scalp biopsy. Clonality in the scalp was compared among normal scalp (n=4), patchy alopecia areata scalp (n=8), and alopecia totalis/universalis scalp (n=8). RNA was extracted with the PAXgene miRNA kit for fixed scalp, the miRNeasy kit for PBMCs, and the RNeasy kit for mouse skin. TCRbeta CDR3 regions were amplified by immunoSEQ multiplex PCR with 35 Vbeta forward and 13 Jbeta reverse primers.

The time point label of this sample denotes: roughly 27 days on oral tofacitinib. What this sample's treatment or condition label stands for: oral pan-JAK inhibitor, 5-10 mg twice daily. Lesional scalp punch biopsies and peripheral blood were obtained from alopecia areata patients. PBMCs were isolated by density centrifugation and stained for CD3, CD4 and CD8, after which CD4+ and CD8+ T cells were sorted on a FACSAria. Preparation of the library involved the immunoSEQ multiplex PCR assay. For TCR sequencing, RNA was extracted from every sample and reverse transcribed into cDNA to serve as template. SuperScript III was used to make first-strand cDNA, primed with a 2:1 mix of oligo-dT and random hexamers. A synthetic immune receptor repertoire was used to measure amplification bias, and any remaining bias was corrected computationally. The authors processed their data as follows. Raw reads were preprocessed to remove errors, and CDR3 was defined by IMGT conventions from the conserved cysteine to phenylalanine. To get clonality, Shannon entropy was normalized by log2 of the number of productive unique TCRs and the result was subtracted from 1. Scalp TCRbeta sequences were cross-referenced with sorted blood CD4 and CD8 repertoires so that the CD4 or CD8 identity of scalp clones could be inferred. TCRdb took this table from immuneACCESS and kept in-frame rearrangements with V and J called. Such tables lack part of the clones; where checked against another copy, unresolved V genes explain under half of the gap, and the rest is unexplained. V and J calls and clone size are those listed in that table; D and trimming were worked out from the DNA. In this sample the table shows roughly 120,000 clones, roughly 63% of which occur a single time. 25% to 35% of the sample rests with the top ten.

Results and caveats for the whole study, not just this receptor: Scalp TCR repertoire analysis is complicated because resident alphabeta T cells in normal human skin are also sequenced, whereas mouse skin is dominated by gammadelta T cells. The treated cohort was small, with a single nonresponder, so links between baseline CD8+ expansion and response need larger studies. Shared TCR sequences between patients were less evident than in mice, which may be partly attributable to HLA diversity in the patient population. Tofacitinib significantly lowered scalp clonality and the number of expanded CD8+ clones among the top 100 scalp clones. Higher clonality and more expanded CD8+ clones were observed in lesional scalp than in normal scalp, particularly in alopecia totalis/universalis, a finding suggestive of antigenic drive. During tofacitinib treatment, many expanded lesional clones stuck around in both scalp and blood, and this persistence may partly explain why relapse happens after treatment is stopped.

CDR1 and CDR2, per the germline V gene, are MNHNS and SASEGT. At the junction V is shortened by 3 bases and J by 5 bases, with 16 bases in between. Counted from cysteine to phenylalanine, this CDR3 has 15 amino acids. The sequence is cut down to CDR3 DNA, 45 bases in frame from base 1. The starting material was CD8+ T cells sorted from blood, obtained at week 4, from a patient treated with tofacitinib. This clonotype was sampled from a human donor with alopecia areata. The rearranged chain carries TRBV6-1 and TRBJ2-5, with TRBD1 perhaps the D gene, on 6 matching bases. This receptor carries the CDR3 CASSDSLGQLETQYF. The nucleotide sequence reads as follows: TGTGCCAGCAGTGATTCCCTGGGACAACTGGAGACCCAGTACTTC.